Listed below are T cell receptor beta chains from one sample, sequenced in a study of beta chain features in type 1 diabetes. Some clones are missing from TCRdb's copy, which holds only in-frame ones; the method was immunoSEQ multiplex PCR. The sample holds over 700,000 clones, under 20% seen once. Specimen: naive CD4+ T cells from blood. The receptors derive from a woman between 18 and 29 years old in good health. The CDR3 runs from the conserved cysteine through the conserved F or W.

TRBV28	TRBJ2-7	CASSPGGAVSYEQYF
TRBV19	TRBJ2-1	CASSSLAGGYFYNEQFF
TRBV7-9	NA	CAVTGQELFF
TRBV2	TRBJ1-5	CASSYDSVGNQPQHF
TRBV5-1	TRBJ2-5	CASSFSAEETQYF
TRBV6-1	TRBJ1-3	CASSEFTGTGVGNTIYF
TRBV5-4	TRBJ1-1	CASSIRTGLNTEAFF
TRBV7-9	TRBJ2-7	CASSLGPHYEQYF
TRBV5-4	TRBJ2-6	CASSQTGQGAGANVLTF
TRBV4-2	TRBJ1-2	CASSHKGVDYGYTF
TRBV10-3	TRBJ2-3	CAIICTQYF
TRBV5-4	TRBJ2-4	CASSLAWPSSAKNIQYF
TRBV19	TRBJ2-5	CASKSRVGYETQYF
TRBV29-1	TRBJ1-4	CSALDRQGEKLFF
TRBV4-3	TRBJ2-5	CASSQDVKYF
TRBV7-8	TRBJ2-3	CASSLEQTYPRTQYF
TRBV2	TRBJ2-6	CASSGTRTLSGANVLTF
TRBV7-9	TRBJ2-7	CASSRLAFYEQYF
TRBV15	TRBJ2-1	CATSRAPGNYEQFF
TRBV21-1	TRBJ2-7	CARSGNRGRYEQYF
TRBV28	TRBJ2-7	CASSSGTGFVGSSYEQYF
TRBV9	TRBJ2-7	CASSPRTSGSYEQYF
TRBV15	TRBJ2-6	CATSRRTSGANVLTF
TRBV21-1	TRBJ2-3	CASSKINPGQGTDTQYF
TRBV7-2	TRBJ2-3	CASSLVSGGTDTQYF
TRBV20-1	TRBJ1-5	CSAANNQPQHF
TRBV2	TRBJ2-1	CASSKTGTMGNEQFF
TRBV7-2	TRBJ2-1	CASSLEGTSGRGQFF
TRBV7-2	TRBJ2-1	CASSLDPDRRPYNEQFF
TRBV11-3	TRBJ2-1	CASSLTSGRADPNNEQFF
TRBV29-1	TRBJ2-5	CSATILAGHKTSETQYF
TRBV11-2	TRBJ1-5	CASSSSGYQPQHF
TRBV14	TRBJ2-1	CASSQLKSFNEQFF
TRBV19	TRBJ2-5	CASSIRHESGKTQYF
TRBV5-1	TRBJ2-7	CASSSGTETYEQYF
TRBV6-5	TRBJ2-1	CAISEWRDNEQFF
TRBV4-3	NA	CASSQVAGAYEQYF